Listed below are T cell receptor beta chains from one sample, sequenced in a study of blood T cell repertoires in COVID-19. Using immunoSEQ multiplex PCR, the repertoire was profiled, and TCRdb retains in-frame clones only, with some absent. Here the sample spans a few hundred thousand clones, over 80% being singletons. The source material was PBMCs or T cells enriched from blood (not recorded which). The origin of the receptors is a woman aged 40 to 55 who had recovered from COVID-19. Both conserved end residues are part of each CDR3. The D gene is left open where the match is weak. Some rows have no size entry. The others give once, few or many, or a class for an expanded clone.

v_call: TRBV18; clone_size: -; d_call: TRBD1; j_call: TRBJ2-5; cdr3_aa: CASSPGDRGETQYF; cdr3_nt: TGTGCCAGCTCACCGGGGGACAGAGGAGAGACCCAGTACTTC
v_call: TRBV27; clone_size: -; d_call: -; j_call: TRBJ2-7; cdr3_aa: CASSSYTQGRYEQYF; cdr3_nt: TGTGCCAGCAGTTCCTACACACAGGGGAGGTACGAGCAGTACTTC
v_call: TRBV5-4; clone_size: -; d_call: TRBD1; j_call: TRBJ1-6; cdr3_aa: CASSSRQGGNSPLHF; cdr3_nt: TGTGCCAGCAGCTCAAGACAGGGAGGTAATTCACCCCTCCACTTT
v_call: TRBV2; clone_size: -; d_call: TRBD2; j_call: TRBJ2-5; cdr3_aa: CASSVEAGGLETQYF; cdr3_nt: TGTGCCAGCAGTGTTGAAGCGGGAGGGTTGGAGACCCAGTACTTC
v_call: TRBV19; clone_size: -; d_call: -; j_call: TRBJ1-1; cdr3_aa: CASKPISGVRNTEAFF; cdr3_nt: TGTGCCAGTAAGCCGATTTCAGGCGTCCGGAACACTGAAGCTTTCTTT
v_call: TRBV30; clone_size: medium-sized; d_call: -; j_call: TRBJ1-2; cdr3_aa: CAWSVDRDYLRGYTF; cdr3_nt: TGTGCCTGGAGTGTAGACCGGGACTACCTTCGGGGCTACACCTTC
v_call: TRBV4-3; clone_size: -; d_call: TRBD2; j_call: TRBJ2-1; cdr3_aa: CASSQDGREGNEQFF; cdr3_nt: TGCGCCAGCAGCCAAGATGGGCGGGAGGGCAATGAGCAGTTCTTC
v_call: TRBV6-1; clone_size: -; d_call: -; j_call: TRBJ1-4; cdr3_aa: CASSEELQGTTNEKLFF; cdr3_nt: TGTGCCAGCAGTGAAGAACTACAGGGAACAACTAATGAAAAACTGTTTTTT
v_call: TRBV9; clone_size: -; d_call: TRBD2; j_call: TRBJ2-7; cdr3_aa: CASSVAPGGEYEQYF; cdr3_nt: TGTGCCAGCAGCGTTGCCCCGGGGGGAGAGTACGAGCAGTACTTC
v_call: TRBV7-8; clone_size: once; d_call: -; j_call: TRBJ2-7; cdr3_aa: CASSTRDKSYEQYF; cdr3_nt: TGTGCCAGCAGCACCCGGGACAAATCCTACGAGCAGTACTTC
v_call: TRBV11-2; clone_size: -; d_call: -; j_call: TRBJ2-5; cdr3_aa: CASSPGTWQTQYF; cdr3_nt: TGTGCCAGCAGCCCAGGAACCTGGCAGACCCAGTACTTC
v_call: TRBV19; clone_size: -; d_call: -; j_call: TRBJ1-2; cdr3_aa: CASSIAPTAYYGYTF; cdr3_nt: TGTGCCAGTAGTATAGCTCCGACAGCTTACTATGGCTACACCTTC
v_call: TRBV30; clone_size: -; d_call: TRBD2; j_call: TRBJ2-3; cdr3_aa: CAWSAGLANTDTQYF; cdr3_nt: TGTGCCTGGAGTGCCGGACTAGCGAACACAGATACGCAGTATTTT
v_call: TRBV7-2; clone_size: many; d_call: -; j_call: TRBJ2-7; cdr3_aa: CASSSAGRYEQYF; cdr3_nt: TGTGCCAGCAGCTCGGCAGGGAGGTACGAGCAGTACTTC
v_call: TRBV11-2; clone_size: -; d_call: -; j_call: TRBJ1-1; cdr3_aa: CASSSYSGLRINTEAFF; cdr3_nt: TGTGCCAGCAGCTCATACAGCGGGTTACGGATTAACACTGAAGCTTTCTTT
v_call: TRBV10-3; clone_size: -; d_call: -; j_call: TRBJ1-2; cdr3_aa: CAISGPVVGYTF; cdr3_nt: TGTGCCATCAGTGGGCCTGTGGTCGGCTACACCTTC
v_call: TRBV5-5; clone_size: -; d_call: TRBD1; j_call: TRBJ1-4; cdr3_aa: CASSLSGGGHEKLFF; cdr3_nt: TGTGCCAGCAGCTTATCAGGGGGCGGTCATGAAAAACTGTTTTTT
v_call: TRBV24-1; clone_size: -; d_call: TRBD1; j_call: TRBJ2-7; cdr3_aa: CATSGRDSSYEQYF; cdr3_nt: TGTGCCACCAGTGGCCGGGACAGCTCCTACGAGCAGTACTTC
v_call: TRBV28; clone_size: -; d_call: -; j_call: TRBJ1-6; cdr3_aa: CASKKSPQYNSPLHF; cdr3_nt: TGTGCCAGCAAAAAATCCCCACAGTATAATTCACCCCTCCACTTT
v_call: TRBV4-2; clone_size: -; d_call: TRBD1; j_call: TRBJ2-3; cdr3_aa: CASSSSADRDTDTQYF; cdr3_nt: TGTGCCAGCAGCTCAAGCGCCGACAGGGACACAGATACGCAGTATTTT
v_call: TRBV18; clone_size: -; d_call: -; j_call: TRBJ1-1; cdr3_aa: CASSLTGRTEAFF; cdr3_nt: TGTGCCAGCTCACTGACAGGTCGCACTGAAGCTTTCTTT
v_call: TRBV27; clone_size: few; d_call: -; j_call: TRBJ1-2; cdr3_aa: CASSLGPTYGYTF; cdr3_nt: TGTGCCAGCAGTTTAGGGCCTACCTATGGCTACACCTTC
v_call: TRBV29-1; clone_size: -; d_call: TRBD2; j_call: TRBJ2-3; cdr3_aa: CSASGTSGRPPSTDTQYF; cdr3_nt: TGCAGCGCCTCAGGGACTAGCGGGAGGCCCCCTAGCACAGATACGCAGTATTTT
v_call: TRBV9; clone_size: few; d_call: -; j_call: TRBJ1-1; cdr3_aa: CASSVRGGTEAFF; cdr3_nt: TGTGCCAGCAGCGTAAGGGGGGGCACTGAAGCTTTCTTT
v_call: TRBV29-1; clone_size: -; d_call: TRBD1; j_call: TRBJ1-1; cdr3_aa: CSVVQGGNTEAFF; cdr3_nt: TGCAGCGTGGTCCAGGGGGGGAACACTGAAGCTTTCTTT
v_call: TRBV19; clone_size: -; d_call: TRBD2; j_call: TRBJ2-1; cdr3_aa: CASSSGAGVYNEQFF; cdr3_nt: TGTGCCAGTAGTTCGGGTGCGGGAGTTTACAATGAGCAGTTCTTC
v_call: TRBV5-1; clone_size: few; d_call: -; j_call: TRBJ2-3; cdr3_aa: CASSLDRVISTDTQYF; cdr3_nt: TGCGCCAGCAGCTTGGACCGAGTTATTAGCACAGATACGCAGTATTTT
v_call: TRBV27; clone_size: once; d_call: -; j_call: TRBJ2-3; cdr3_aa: CASSPLFSGRGDTQYF; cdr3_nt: TGTGCCAGCAGTCCTCTCTTTAGCGGAAGAGGGGATACGCAGTATTTT
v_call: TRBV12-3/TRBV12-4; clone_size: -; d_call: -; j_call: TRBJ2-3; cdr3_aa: CASSSRPYGQYF; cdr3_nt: TGTGCCAGCAGTTCCCGCCCTTACGGGCAGTATTTT
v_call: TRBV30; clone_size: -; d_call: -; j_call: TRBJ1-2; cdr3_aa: CAWSALGGRGGYGYTF; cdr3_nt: TGTGCCTGGAGTGCCCTGGGGGGGAGAGGTGGCTATGGCTACACCTTC
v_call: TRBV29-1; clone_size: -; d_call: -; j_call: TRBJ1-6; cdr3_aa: CSVVSDSTASPLHF; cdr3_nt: TGCAGCGTTGTAAGTGACAGCACGGCTTCACCCCTCCACTTT
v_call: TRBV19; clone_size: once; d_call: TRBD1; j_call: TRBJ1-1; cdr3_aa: CASSIQGNAFF; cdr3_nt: TGTGCCAGTAGCATACAGGGGAACGCTTTCTTT
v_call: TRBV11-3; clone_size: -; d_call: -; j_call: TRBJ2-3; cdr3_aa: CASSLGLGGDTQYF; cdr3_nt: TGTGCCAGCAGCTTAGGGCTAGGGGGAGATACGCAGTATTTT